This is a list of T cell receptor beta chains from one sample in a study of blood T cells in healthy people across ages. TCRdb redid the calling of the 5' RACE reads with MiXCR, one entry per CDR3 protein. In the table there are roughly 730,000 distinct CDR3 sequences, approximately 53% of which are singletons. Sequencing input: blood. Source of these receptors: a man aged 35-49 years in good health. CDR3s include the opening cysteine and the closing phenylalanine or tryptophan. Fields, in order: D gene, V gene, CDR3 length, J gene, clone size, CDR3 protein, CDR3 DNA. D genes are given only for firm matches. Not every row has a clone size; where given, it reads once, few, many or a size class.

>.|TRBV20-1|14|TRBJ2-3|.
CSARVHSYTDTQYF
TGCAGTGCTAGAGTCCACAGTTACACAGATACGCAGTATTTT
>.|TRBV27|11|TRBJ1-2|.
CASGDNYGYTF
TGTGCCAGCGGGGACAACTATGGCTACACCTTC
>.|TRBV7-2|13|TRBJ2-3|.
CASIRLSTDTQYF
TGTGCCAGCATTAGGCTCAGCACAGATACGCAGTATTTT
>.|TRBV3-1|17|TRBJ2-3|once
CASSQDWAAVPTDTQYF
TGTGCCAGCAGCCAAGATTGGGCGGCCGTCCCCACAGATACGCAGTATTTT
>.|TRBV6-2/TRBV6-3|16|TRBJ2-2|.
CASHKRTEERSGELFF
TGTGCCAGCCACAAGAGGACGGAGGAGAGATCCGGGGAGCTGTTTTTT
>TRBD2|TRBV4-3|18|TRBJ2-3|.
CASSQRSGSGRAPDTQYF
TGCGCCAGCAGCCAGCGATCGGGTAGCGGGAGGGCTCCAGATACGCAGTATTTT
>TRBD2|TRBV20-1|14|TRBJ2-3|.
CSARLAGVTDTQYF
TGCAGTGCTAGACTAGCGGGGGTGACAGATACGCAGTATTTT
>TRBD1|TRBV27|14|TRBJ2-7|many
CASSLKGQGYEQYF
TGTGCCAGCAGTTTAAAGGGACAGGGCTACGAGCAGTACTTC
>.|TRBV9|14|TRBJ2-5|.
CASSHGGAQETQYF
TGTGCCAGCAGCCACGGCGGGGCCCAAGAGACCCAGTACTTC
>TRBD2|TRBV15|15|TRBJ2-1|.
CATSRDRASGYEQFF
TGTGCCACCAGCAGAGATAGGGCTAGCGGCTACGAGCAGTTCTTC
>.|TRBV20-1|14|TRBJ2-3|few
CSHLGGGGTDTQYF
TGCAGTCACCTCGGAGGAGGGGGCACAGATACGCAGTATTTT
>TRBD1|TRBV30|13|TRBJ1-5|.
CAWSSQGNQPQHF
TGTGCCTGGAGCTCACAGGGGAATCAGCCCCAGCATTTT
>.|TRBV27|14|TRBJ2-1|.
CASSLLDPYNEQFF
TGTGCCAGCAGTTTATTAGACCCTTACAATGAGCAGTTCTTC
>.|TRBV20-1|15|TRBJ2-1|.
CSASGISETYNEQFF
TGCAGTGCTAGTGGGATTAGCGAGACCTACAATGAGCAGTTCTTC
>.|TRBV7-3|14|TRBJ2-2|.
CASGTRQGTGELFF
TGTGCCAGCGGCACGCGGCAGGGAACCGGGGAGCTGTTTTTT
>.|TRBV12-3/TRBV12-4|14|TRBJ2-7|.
CASSRQGETYEQYF
TGTGCCAGCAGTCGCCAGGGAGAAACCTACGAGCAGTACTTC
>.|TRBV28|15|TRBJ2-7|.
CASSIIRASSYEQYF
TGTGCCAGCAGCATTATTCGGGCTAGTTCCTACGAGCAGTACTTC
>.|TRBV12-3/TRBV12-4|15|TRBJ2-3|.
CASSLGDTNTDTQYF
TGTGCCAGCAGTTTGGGGGACACCAACACAGATACGCAGTATTTT
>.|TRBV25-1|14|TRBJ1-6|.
CASSEFGVNSPLHF
TGTGCCAGCAGTGAATTTGGTGTGAATTCACCCCTCCACTTT
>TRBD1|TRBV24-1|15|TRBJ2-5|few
CATSDPDRGLETQYF
TGTGCCACCAGTGACCCGGACAGGGGGCTAGAGACCCAGTACTTC
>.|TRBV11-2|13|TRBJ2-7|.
CASSPGGLGEQYF
TGTGCCAGCAGCCCTGGAGGTCTAGGCGAGCAGTACTTC
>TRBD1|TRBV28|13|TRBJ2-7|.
CASSSGQEPGQYF
TGTGCCAGCAGTTCCGGACAGGAGCCCGGGCAGTACTTC
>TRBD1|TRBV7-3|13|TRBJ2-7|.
CASSLSDRYEQYF
TGTGCCAGCAGCCTATCGGACAGGTACGAGCAGTACTTC
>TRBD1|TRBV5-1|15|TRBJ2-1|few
CASSFDRVPYNEQFF
TGCGCCAGCAGCTTCGACAGGGTCCCCTACAATGAGCAGTTCTTC
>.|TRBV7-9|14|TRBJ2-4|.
CASSEMSAKNIQYF
TGTGCCAGCAGCGAGATGTCAGCCAAAAACATTCAGTACTTC
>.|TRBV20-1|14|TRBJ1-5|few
CSTKGRDSNQPQHF
TGCAGTACGAAGGGCAGGGATAGCAATCAGCCCCAGCATTTT
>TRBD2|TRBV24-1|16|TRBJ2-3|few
CATSEPTSGYTDTQYF
TGTGCCACCAGTGAACCAACTAGCGGGTACACAGATACGCAGTATTTT
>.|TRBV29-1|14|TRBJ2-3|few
CSVMVGSSTDTQYF
TGCAGCGTTATGGTAGGCAGTAGCACAGATACGCAGTATTTT
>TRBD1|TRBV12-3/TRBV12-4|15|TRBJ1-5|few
CASQTGGSSNQPQHF
TGTGCCAGTCAGACAGGGGGAAGCAGCAATCAGCCCCAGCATTTT
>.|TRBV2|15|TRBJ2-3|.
CASTEGRGESDTQYF
TGTGCCAGCACCGAGGGCAGGGGAGAATCAGATACGCAGTATTTT
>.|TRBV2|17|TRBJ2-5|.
CASSEQQGWGLQETQYF
TGTGCCAGCAGCGAACAACAGGGATGGGGGTTACAAGAGACCCAGTACTTC
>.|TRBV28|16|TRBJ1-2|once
CASSFTGQARDVGYTF
TGTGCCAGCAGTTTTACGGGGCAGGCTAGGGATGTGGGCTACACCTTC
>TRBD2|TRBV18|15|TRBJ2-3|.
CASSATSGSQDTQYF
TGTGCCAGCTCAGCGACTAGCGGGAGTCAAGATACGCAGTATTTT
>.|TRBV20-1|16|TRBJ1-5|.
CSGTSRDDRTNQPQHF
TGCAGTGGTACTTCTCGGGACGACCGTACCAATCAGCCCCAGCATTTT
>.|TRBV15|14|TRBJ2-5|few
CATSRKDKQETQYF
TGTGCCACCAGCAGAAAAGACAAGCAAGAGACCCAGTACTTC
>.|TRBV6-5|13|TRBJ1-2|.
CASSYVQAYGYTF
TGTGCCAGCAGTTACGTTCAAGCCTATGGCTACACCTTC
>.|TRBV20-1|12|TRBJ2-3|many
CSASGGTDTQYF
TGCAGTGCTAGCGGGGGCACAGATACGCAGTATTTT
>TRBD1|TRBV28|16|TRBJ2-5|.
CASRPTGTGSQAPQYF
TGTGCCAGCAGGCCAACCGGGACAGGGAGTCAGGCGCCCCAGTACTTC
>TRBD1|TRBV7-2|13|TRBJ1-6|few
CASSLTGGSPLHF
TGTGCCAGCAGCTTAACAGGGGGCTCACCCCTCCACTTT
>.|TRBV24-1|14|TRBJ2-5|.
CATSDPASINEQYF
TGTGCCACCAGTGATCCCGCGTCAATTAATGAGCAGTACTTC
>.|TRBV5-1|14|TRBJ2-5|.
CASSPSGTYQTQYF
TGCGCCAGCAGCCCGTCGGGGACATACCAGACCCAGTACTTC
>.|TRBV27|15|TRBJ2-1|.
CASSSRTAINNEQFF
TGTGCCAGCAGTTCCCGGACTGCGATTAACAATGAGCAGTTCTTC
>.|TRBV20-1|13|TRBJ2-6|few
CSAPPSGANVLTF
TGCAGTGCTCCGCCATCTGGGGCCAACGTCCTGACTTTC
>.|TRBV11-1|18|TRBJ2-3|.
CASSLAPNLARITDTQYF
TGTGCCAGCAGCTTAGCGCCCAATCTAGCGAGAATCACAGATACGCAGTATTTT
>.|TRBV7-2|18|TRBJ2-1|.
CASSSGRILLSSYNEQFF
TGTGCCAGCAGCTCCGGACGGATACTCTTGAGCTCCTACAATGAGCAGTTCTTC
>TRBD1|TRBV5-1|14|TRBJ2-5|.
CASARTGRQETQYF
TGCGCCAGCGCGAGGACAGGACGCCAAGAGACCCAGTACTTC
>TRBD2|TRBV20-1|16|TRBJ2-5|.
CSARVPSGGASETQYF
TGCAGTGCTAGAGTCCCTAGCGGGGGGGCCTCAGAGACCCAGTACTTC
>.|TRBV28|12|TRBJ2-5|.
CASNGDQETQYF
TGTGCCAGCAACGGGGATCAAGAGACCCAGTACTTC
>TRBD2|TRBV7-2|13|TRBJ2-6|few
CASGTGPGGVLTF
TGTGCCAGCGGAACGGGGCCGGGAGGCGTCCTGACTTTC